This record concerns one T cell receptor beta chain sequence. The record originates from a study of blood T cell repertoires in COVID-19. Study overall: Samples taken during acute and convalescent COVID-19 were collected in the United States, Italy and Spain. Sample material is recorded as cDNA or gDNA derived from T cells, B-cell-depleted T cells, or PBMCs.

The Seattle patients joined while their infection was active and were tracked longitudinally afterward. Per germline, CDR1 SQVTM and CDR2 ANQGSEA. This CDR3 region has 14 residues. V lost 1 base and J 5 bases, leaving 14 bases between the germline ends. Original processing notes: Cell counts per sample came from amplifying reference gene primers. Assay used: immunoSEQ multiplex PCR; TCRdb lists only in-frame clones, some missing. The V and J calls and clone size come from that table; D and trimming were worked out from the DNA. Among 150,000 to 200,000 clones listed, about 86% were seen once. Sequencing used peripheral blood. The rearrangement joins TRBV29-1 to TRBJ2-5; perhaps TRBD1 as D (5 bases). This clonotype originated in a woman between 65 and 79 years old with COVID-19, enrolled during active disease. Written as DNA, the CDR3 is TGCAGCGTTGAAGCAACAGCAGGGTTGGAGACCCAGTACTTC. Protein: CSVEATAGLETQYF.